This paragraph covers one T cell receptor (beta chain) sequence. Source study methods: Reference gene primers were amplified, and this amplification served to estimate nucleated cell counts. Here immunoSEQ multiplex PCR was the method, and the copy in TCRdb shows in-frame clones only, minus some. From that table come the V and J calls and clone size; the DNA was used to work out D and trimming. The repertoire holds 85,000 to 130,000 clones, with 85% to 90% as singletons. This sample is part of a study of blood T cell repertoires in COVID-19. Looking at the study overall: Acute and convalescent COVID-19 specimens originated in the United States, Italy and Spain. The cDNA or gDNA used as material had been derived from T cells, B-cell-depleted T cells, or PBMCs.

Germline lookup yields CDR1 LGHDT and CDR2 YNNKEL (reference sequence). Deletions cut 0 bases from V and 7 bases from J, with 12 bases between. The CDR3 has 15 residues. The sequence derives from a human donor in a cohort sampled during active COVID-19. The chain links TRBV3-1 (or the pseudogene TRBV3-2) to TRBJ2-2; D is uncertain. Sequencing used peripheral blood. CDR3 DNA: TGTGCCAGCAGCCAAGATCCTAGTACCGGCGGGGAGCTGTTTTTT. Its translation is CASSQDPSTGGELFF.